The next 32 T cell receptor beta chains were all read from a single sample in a study of shared clonotypes between healthy human individuals (dated by TCRdb to 2018 to 2020). Receptor amplification or capture employed the immunoSEQ multiplex PCR assay. TCRdb mirrors the immuneACCESS table, restricted to in-frame sequences. Some clones are absent from its copies; in checked studies, under half trace to an unresolved V gene, and the reason for the others is unknown. The sample records hundreds of thousands of clones, about three quarters of which are singletons. The top ten constitute approximately 1.8% of the sample. Sequenced: memory CD4+ T cells sorted from blood. Interpreted using the paper, the cell subset or site label stands for: CD45RA-negative fraction. All receptors come from a woman aged 30 to 39 in good health.

This clone was seen a single time. V and J are TRBV19 and TRBJ2-2; 7 positions match TRBD1. The V segment lost 10 bases and the J segment 0 bases; nucleotides outside the gene matches: 11. The CDR3 spans 16 residues. Per the germline V gene, CDR1 is LNHDA and CDR2 is SQIVND (reference sequence). The chain's CDR3 is CATKVGTAANTGELFF. CDR3 nucleotides: TGTGCCACTAAAGTAGGGACAGCCGCGAACACCGGGGAGCTGTTTTTT.

The CDR3 region has the DNA TGCGCCAGCAGCTTGGACCAGACGGCCTACGAGCAGTACTTC. This sequence encodes CASSLDQTAYEQYF. The J gene is TRBJ2-7, the V gene TRBV5-1; D is ambiguous. CDR1 and CDR2 from the germline V gene are SGHRS and YFSETQ. V lost 0 bases and J 2 bases, leaving 9 bases between the germline ends. The CDR3 spans 14 residues.

This rearrangement joins TRBV28 to TRBJ2-4; D is ambiguous. V gave up 1 base and J gave up 4 bases, with 14 bases separating them. The V gene's germline CDR1 is MDHEN and CDR2 SYDVKM. The CDR3 length is 16 residues. CDR3 loop: CASSLSRAAAKNIQYF. The CDR3 bases are TGTGCCAGCAGTTTATCACGGGCAGCTGCAAAAAACATTCAGTACTTC.

The rearrangement links TRBV27 to TRBJ2-1, with 10 bases aligning to TRBD2. Unmatched junction bases numbered 8, after V lost 3 bases and J lost 6 bases. CDR3 length: 16 residues. The germline V gene has CDR1 MNHEY and CDR2 SMNVEV (reference sequence). The chain's CDR3 is CASSFRAGGPVNEQFF. The CDR3 DNA follows: TGTGCCAGCAGTTTCCGAGCGGGAGGGCCCGTCAATGAGCAGTTCTTC.

The chain links TRBV19 to TRBJ1-1, with TRBD1 as a possible D gene (6 bases). Germline loops: CDR1 LNHDA, CDR2 SQIVND (reference sequence). V gave up 4 bases and J gave up 1 base, with 13 bases separating them. This CDR3 has 15 amino acids. DNA of the CDR3: TGTGCCAGTAGTACTACCGGGACAAAGAACACTGAAGCTTTCTTT. Residues: CASSTTGTKNTEAFF.

The gene calls are TRBV30 and TRBJ1-2; D gene ambiguous. The V gene lost 2 bases and the J gene lost 4 bases, with 8 bases spanning the gap. The germline CDR1 and CDR2 sequences are GTSNPN and SVGIG (reference sequence). The CDR3 runs 12 residues. The CDR3 region has the DNA TGTGCCTGGAGTTCGACGGGCTATGGCTACACCTTC. The encoded protein is CAWSSTGYGYTF.

The chain combines TRBV5-6 with TRBJ2-6; possibly TRBD2 for D (6 bases). The germline V gene has CDR1 SGHDT and CDR2 YYEEEE. The CDR3 totals 16 residues. Trimming stripped 2 bases from V and 7 bases from J, with 16 bases between. CDR3 residues: CASSFSAGMGANVLTF. CDR3 bases: TGTGCCAGCAGCTTCTCCGCGGGGATGGGTGCCAACGTCCTGACTTTC.

This clone was seen only once. The chain uses TRBV15 and TRBJ2-6; D is uncertain. The V gene's germline CDR1 is LNHNV and CDR2 YYDKDF (reference sequence). The V and J ends lost 0 bases and 1 base respectively, with 13 bases between them. The length of the CDR3 is 18 residues. The DNA of the CDR3 is TGTGCCACCAGCAGAGATCAATTTATGAGATCTGGGGCCAACGTCCTGACTTTC. It encodes CATSRDQFMRSGANVLTF.

The V and J genes are TRBV30 and TRBJ1-2; TRBD1 is a possible D gene (6 bases). Germline assignment: CDR1 GTSNPN and CDR2 SVGIG (reference sequence). Trimming took off 7 bases at V and 3 bases at J, with 12 bases between the two ends. The length of the CDR3 is 12 residues. The CDR3 coding sequence is TGTGCCTCCCTCGGGACATACTATGGCTACACCTTC. Its protein is CASLGTYYGYTF.

The J gene is TRBJ2-3, the V gene TRBV6-4, with D tentatively TRBD2 (6 bases). Per the germline V gene, CDR1 is MRHNA and CDR2 is SNTAGT. The CDR3 is 16 residues long. Trimming shortened V by 3 bases and J by 1 base, and 14 bases separated the two germline ends. CDR3 sequence: CASSERERARTDTQYF. CDR3 in DNA: TGTGCCAGCAGTGAAAGGGAGCGGGCCCGCACAGATACGCAGTATTTT.

The CDR3 is CASRDRGYSSYEQYF. CDR3 nucleotide sequence: TGTGCCAGCAGAGACAGGGGGTACAGCTCCTACGAGCAGTACTTC. The J gene is TRBJ2-7, the V gene TRBV6-6; 9 positions agree with TRBD1. The length of the CDR3 is 15 residues. Germline V gene lookup returns CDR1 MNHNY and CDR2 SVGAGI (reference sequence). V shed 6 bases, J shed 0 bases, and the junction held 6 bases outside the gene matches.

The chain employs TRBV18 and TRBJ2-5, with 9 bases lining up with TRBD2. The V and J ends lost 6 bases and 4 bases, in that order; junction bases with no gene match: 6. This CDR3 is built from 14 residues. Germline V gene data show CDR1 as KGHSH and CDR2 as LQKENI. The DNA of the CDR3 is TGTGCCAGCTCTCGCCCTAGCGGGATAGAGACCCAGTACTTC. Its protein product is CASSRPSGIETQYF.

This clone was observed a single time. The rearrangement links TRBV28 to TRBJ2-7; D is unclear. This CDR3 comprises 12 residues. Trimming stripped 6 bases from V and 2 bases from J, with 8 bases between. Germline V gives CDR1 MDHEN, CDR2 SYDVKM. Written as DNA, the CDR3 is TGTGCCAGCAGGGGCAGAACCTACGAGCAGTACTTC. Its protein is CASRGRTYEQYF.

This clone was counted at least ten times. The V gene is TRBV19, the J gene TRBJ2-7; 9 bases are shared with TRBD1. The CDR3 runs 15 residues. Trimming removed 3 bases from V and 7 bases from J; junction bases left unmatched: 10. Germline CDR1 LNHDA, CDR2 SQIVND (reference sequence). CDR3 DNA: TGTGCCAGTAGTATTTCACAGGGGGCAATCGGGGAGCAGTACTTC. It is translated as CASSISQGAIGEQYF.

The rearrangement links TRBV7-8 to TRBJ2-1, with 8 bases that match TRBD2. The CDR3 spans 15 residues. The V segment lost 3 bases and the J segment 4 bases; nucleotides outside the gene matches: 5. Germline V gene data show CDR1 as SGHVS and CDR2 as FQNEAQ. The CDR3 reads CASSFRLATYNEQFF. The CDR3 nucleotides are TGTGCCAGCAGCTTTCGACTAGCGACTTACAATGAGCAGTTCTTC.

This clone was counted a few times. The chain has TRBV10-3 and TRBJ2-3, with unresolved D. The CDR3 sequence is 15 residues long. Germline V gene data show CDR1 as ENHRY and CDR2 as SYGVKD. Trimming pared 3 bases from V and 2 bases from J, leaving 12 bases between. CDR3 region: CAISDIVRYTDTQYF. The CDR3 DNA reads as TGTGCCATCAGTGATATAGTCAGATACACAGATACGCAGTATTTT.

Concerning this clone itself: Other DNA sequences of this sample code for an identical CDR3. This sequence joins TRBV18 and TRBJ2-1; 9 bases agree with TRBD2. Trimming cost V 2 bases and J 7 bases; bases outside gene matches: 0. The CDR3 has 13 residues. Germline V gene lookup returns CDR1 KGHSH and CDR2 LQKENI. CDR3: CASSPTSGNEQFF. The CDR3 region has the DNA TGTGCCAGCTCACCAACTAGCGGGAATGAGCAGTTCTTC.

The chain joins TRBV20-1 to TRBJ1-1; weak D call: TRBD1 (6 bases). The CDR3 contains 11 residues. Germline values: CDR1 DFQATT, CDR2 SNEGSKA (reference sequence). Trimming took off 5 bases at V and 6 bases at J, with 10 bases between the two ends. The CDR3 DNA is TGCAGTGCTGTAAAGGGGGCTGAAGCTTTCTTT. It specifies CSAVKGAEAFF.

The genes are TRBV6-1 and TRBJ1-1; D gene ambiguous. CDR3 length: 14 residues. Germline assignment: CDR1 MNHNS and CDR2 SASEGT. The ends were cut back, 2 bases at V and 1 base at J, with 8 bases in the middle. The CDR3 is CASSELLPNTEAFF. As DNA, the CDR3 is TGTGCCAGCAGTGAACTTTTACCGAACACTGAAGCTTTCTTT.

Points on this clone: The sample carries other DNA sequences with the same CDR3. CDR3 sequence reads: CASSLPRVPYEQYF. The CDR3 coding sequence is TGTGCCAGCAGTCTCCCCAGGGTCCCCTACGAGCAGTACTTC. The V gene is TRBV28, the J gene TRBJ2-7, with D possibly TRBD1 on 5 matching bases. This CDR3 is built from 14 residues. Trimming took 5 bases from V and 2 from J, leaving 13 bases between them. Germline V CDR1 and CDR2: MDHEN, SYDVKM.

The chain joins TRBV23-1 to TRBJ1-3; D gene uncertain. TRBV23-1 is treated as an ORF (open reading frame) with a function not yet certain. Trimming removed 8 bases from V and 4 bases from J, with 9 bases in between. The CDR3 loop spans 12 amino acids. The chain's CDR3 is CASPVSGNTIYF. The CDR3 coding sequence is TGCGCCAGCCCCGTATCAGGAAACACCATATATTTT.

The chain is built from TRBV4-2 and TRBJ2-5, with unresolved D. This CDR3 is 15 amino acids long. The germline V gene encodes CDR1 LGHNA and CDR2 YNFKEQ. The ends were cut back, 1 base at V and 7 bases at J, with 16 bases in the middle. The CDR3 loop reads CASSQGRERYGTQYF. CDR3 nucleotides: TGTGCCAGCAGCCAAGGTCGCGAGAGGTATGGGACCCAGTACTTC.

The V gene is TRBV25-1, the J gene TRBJ2-1, with D possibly matching TRBD1 (5 bases). Per the germline V gene, CDR1 is MGHDK and CDR2 is SYGVNS. The V and J ends lost 0 bases and 1 base respectively, with 13 bases between them. This CDR3 has 17 amino acids. CDR3 sequence reads: CASSEYATASSYNEQFF. CDR3 nucleotides: TGTGCCAGCAGTGAATATGCGACAGCGAGTTCCTACAATGAGCAGTTCTTC. The whole variable domain, remainder taken from reference TRBV25-1 and TRBJ2-1, is EADIYQTPRYLVIGTGKKITLECSQTMGHDKMYWYQQDPGMELHLIHYSYGVNSTEKGDLSSESTVSRIRTEHFPLTLESARPSHTSQYLCASSEYATASSYNEQFFGPGTRLTVL.

Notes on this clone: The sample contains more than one DNA sequence encoding this CDR3. The V and J genes are TRBV5-1 and TRBJ2-5; D remains ambiguous. Germline CDR1 and CDR2: SGHRS and YFSETQ. This CDR3 has 14 amino acids. The V and J ends lost 0 bases and 0 bases respectively, with 6 bases between them. CDR3 region: CASSLVADQETQYF. The CDR3, as DNA: TGCGCCAGCAGCTTGGTAGCAGACCAAGAGACCCAGTACTTC.

The table lists this clone with a few counts. This chain joins TRBV6-1 and TRBJ1-4; the match to TRBD1 covers 7 bases. V was clipped by 5 bases and J by 6 bases; unmatched bases: 6. This CDR3 has 14 amino acids. Per the germline V gene, CDR1 is MNHNS and CDR2 is SASEGT. CDR3 protein: CASSTTTGYEKLFF. The CDR3 bases are TGTGCCAGCAGTACCACGACAGGGTATGAAAAACTGTTTTTT.

The J gene is TRBJ1-5, the V gene TRBV7-3; TRBD1 is a possible D gene (5 bases). Trimming left V 4 bases short and J 5 bases short, with 9 bases between. This CDR3 is built from 13 residues. In germline, CDR1 is SGHTA, CDR2 FQGTGA. The CDR3 here is CASSWDGYQPQHF. As DNA, the CDR3 is TGTGCCAGCAGCTGGGACGGATATCAGCCCCAGCATTTT.

V usage is TRBV6-6 and J usage is TRBJ2-7; TRBD2 might be the D (6 bases). Germline CDR1 is MNHNY and CDR2 is SVGAGI (reference sequence). V was trimmed by 7 bases and J by 5 bases, leaving 9 bases between them. The CDR3 length is 11 residues. The CDR3 loop is CASTGRDEQYF. CDR3 sequence (DNA): TGTGCCAGCACCGGGAGAGACGAGCAGTACTTC.

The genes are TRBV18 and TRBJ2-1; 16 bases align to TRBD2. V lost 3 bases and J lost 8; bases outside the gene matches: 1. The CDR3 is 15 amino acids. Germline assignment: CDR1 KGHSH and CDR2 LQKENI. As DNA, the CDR3 is TGTGCCAGCTCACCGGGACTAGCGGGAGGGTATGAGCAGTTCTTC. It specifies CASSPGLAGGYEQFF.

The V call is TRBV28, the J call TRBJ1-1; a weak D match, TRBD1 (5 bases). CDR3 length: 15 amino acids. V lost 1 base to trimming and J lost 1 base, with 10 bases between them. Germline-derived CDR1 and CDR2 are MDHEN and SYDVKM. Here the CDR3 reads CASSLSGASNTEAFF. CDR3 DNA: TGTGCCAGCAGTTTATCTGGGGCTTCGAACACTGAAGCTTTCTTT. The whole variable domain, filled in from reference TRBV28 and TRBJ1-1, reads DVKVTQSSRYLVKRTGEKVFLECVQDMDHENMFWYRQDPGLGLRLIYFSYDVKMKEKGDIPEGYSVSREKKERFSLILESASTNQTSMYLCASSLSGASNTEAFFGQGTRLTVV.

This rearrangement joins TRBV19 to TRBJ1-1, with D unclear. The CDR3 is 13 amino acids. Germline V gene lookup returns CDR1 LNHDA and CDR2 SQIVND (reference sequence). V lost 11 bases and J 6 bases, leaving 19 bases between the germline ends. The CDR3 nucleotides read TGTGCCGTTACTTCTTGGGCCGGGTCTGAAGCTTTCTTT. Its protein is CAVTSWAGSEAFF.

This clone has more than one count but fewer than ten. The J gene is TRBJ1-3, the V gene TRBV29-1, with D possibly TRBD1 on 5 matching bases. Germline loops: CDR1 SQVTM, CDR2 ANQGSEA. Trimming pared 6 bases from V and 3 bases from J, leaving 18 bases between. The CDR3 contains 15 residues. Here the CDR3 reads CSVLRGGLLGNTIYF. The CDR3 region has the DNA TGCAGCGTCCTACGGGGGGGACTCCTTGGAAACACCATATATTTT.

CDR3 loop: CASSLIQGRNQPQHF. The CDR3 DNA is TGCGCCAGCAGCTTAATACAGGGGCGCAATCAGCCCCAGCATTTT. The V and J genes are TRBV5-1 and TRBJ1-5; 7 nucleotides agree with TRBD1. This CDR3 contains 15 residues. J gave up 2 bases and V 2 bases, and 4 bases lay outside the gene matches. The germline V gene encodes CDR1 SGHRS and CDR2 YFSETQ.